This TCR beta chain was sequenced in a study of blood T cell repertoires in COVID-19. Turning to the study itself: Both acute and convalescent COVID-19 samples were obtained from the United States, Italy and Spain. The analysed material was cDNA or gDNA that came from T cells, B-cell-depleted T cells, or PBMCs.

CDR3 length equals 14 residues. The germline V gene has CDR1 MNHEY and CDR2 SVGAGI. V lost 4 bases and J lost 3, with 9 bases in between. Authors' methods: Scientists estimated how many nucleated cells there were by amplifying reference gene primers. Clones were read by immunoSEQ multiplex PCR, and TCRdb kept only the in-frame ones, dropping some. The DNA gave D and trimming, while V, J and clone size come from that table. This repertoire shows roughly 270,000 clones, over 75% found once; its top ten account for less than 6.5%. The receptor was isolated from a man aged 50 to 60 with active or convalescent COVID-19. The chain uses TRBV6-5 and TRBJ1-4; D is undetermined. Material: peripheral blood. The CDR3, as DNA: TGTGCCAGCAGTTTTATGGGCCCTAATGAAAAACTGTTTTTT. Amino acid sequence: CASSFMGPNEKLFF.